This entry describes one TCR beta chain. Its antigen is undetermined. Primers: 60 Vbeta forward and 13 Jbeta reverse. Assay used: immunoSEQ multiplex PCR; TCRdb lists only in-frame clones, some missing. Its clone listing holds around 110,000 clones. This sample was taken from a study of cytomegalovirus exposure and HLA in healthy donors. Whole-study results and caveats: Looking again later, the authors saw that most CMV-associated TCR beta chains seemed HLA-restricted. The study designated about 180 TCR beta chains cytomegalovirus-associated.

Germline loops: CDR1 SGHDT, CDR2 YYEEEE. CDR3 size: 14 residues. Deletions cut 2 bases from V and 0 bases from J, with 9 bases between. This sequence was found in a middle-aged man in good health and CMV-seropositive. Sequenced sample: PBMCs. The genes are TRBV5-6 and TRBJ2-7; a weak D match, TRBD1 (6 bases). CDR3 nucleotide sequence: TGTGCCAGCAGCTTCGGACAGAACTCCTACGAGCAGTACTTC. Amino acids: CASSFGQNSYEQYF.